This T cell receptor (beta chain) is drawn from a study of identical twins. TCRdb recomputed calls from the 5' RACE reads with MiXCR, one row per CDR3 protein. The sample holds around 490,000 distinct CDR3 sequences, over 11% seen once. Donors were all healthy Caucasians. The CDR3 loop spans 13 amino acids. Germline V gene sequence: CDR1 SNHLY, CDR2 FYNNEI. Unmatched junction bases numbered 4, after V lost 6 bases and J lost 2 bases. The same data also went into a second study, on yellow fever vaccine responses in identical twins.

This receptor was taken from a woman aged 18-29 years in good health. Material: CD4+ T cells sorted from blood. This chain links TRBV2 with TRBJ2-7, with 7 bases lining up with TRBD1. The CDR3 DNA reads as TGTGCCAGCAGCGTGGACAGGACCTACGAGCAGTACTTC. As protein: CASSVDRTYEQYF.